This T cell receptor (beta chain) was profiled in a study of T cells in Graves' hyperthyroidism and ophthalmopathy. The source material, RNA transcripts, was used to amplify TCR beta CDR3 regions. The HTBI primer set drove a first-round RT-PCR of the TCR CDR3. TCRdb re-called the multiplex PCR reads with MiXCR, one entry per CDR3 protein. The sample has hundreds of thousands of distinct CDR3 sequences; about 14% are singletons. The CDR3 runs to 14 residues. From germline, CDR1 is MGHDK and CDR2 SYGVNS. Trimming took 1 base from V and 0 from J, leaving 6 bases between them. Sequenced sample: blood. This chain links TRBV25-1 with TRBJ1-2; D not certain. The TCR comes from a woman aged 25 to 39 with Graves' hyperthyroidism that later progressed to Graves' ophthalmopathy. Here the CDR3 DNA reads TGTGCCAGCAGTGAATTGGGTACTAACTATGGCTACACCTTC. Encoded protein: CASSELGTNYGYTF.